Each of the 30 T cell receptor beta chains below was sequenced from the same sample in a study of CD8 T cells in Susac syndrome. It was with random hexamers that roughly 0.5 to 1 ug RNA was reverse transcribed. TCRdb analysed the immunoSEQ multiplex PCR reads with MiXCR anew, one entry per CDR3 protein. The profile shows 150,000 to 200,000 distinct CDR3 sequences, about 91% of them singletons. Sequencing was carried out using CD4+ T cells from PBMCs. The receptors stem from a human donor with Susac syndrome.

V usage is TRBV3-1 and J usage is TRBJ1-5; D is ambiguous. V was shortened by 0 bases and J by 9 bases, with 6 bases between the two germline ends. CDR1 is LGHDT, CDR2 YNNKEL, per germline (reference sequence). The CDR3 runs to 12 residues. DNA of the CDR3: TGTGCCAGCAGCCAAGAGTACGGGCCCCAGCATTTT. Residues: CASSQEYGPQHF.

The chain recombines TRBV18 with TRBJ2-2, with no clear D. Trimming removed 3 bases at V and 1 base at J, with 12 bases between. The CDR3 runs to 16 residues. Germline-derived CDR1 and CDR2 are KGHSH and LQKENI. CDR3 sequence reads: CASSPIDPGNTGELFF. The DNA for the CDR3 is TGTGCCAGCTCACCTATAGATCCAGGGAACACCGGGGAGCTGTTTTTT.

The chain is built from TRBV9 and TRBJ1-1; D gene ambiguous. CDR3 length equals 13 residues. CDR1 is SGDLS, CDR2 YYNGEE, per germline. V lost 0 bases and J 7 bases, leaving 10 bases between the germline ends. CDR3 DNA: TGTGCCAGCAGCGTAGCTACAACCCATGAAGCTTTCTTT. Translating gives CASSVATTHEAFF.

The rearrangement links TRBV4-1 to TRBJ2-5, with TRBD2 identical over 13 bases. The CDR3 loop spans 18 amino acids. In germline, CDR1 is MGHRA, CDR2 YSYEKL. Losses at the gene ends were 1 base for V and 3 bases for J; bases not matched to a gene: 8. The CDR3 coding sequence is TGCGCCAGCAGCCAAGCTTACTCCGGGACTAGCGGGGAAGAGACCCAGTACTTC. It is translated as CASSQAYSGTSGEETQYF.

CDR3 bases: TGCGCCAGCCGCGGGACAGGGCGGGAAAAACTGTTTTTT. Translating gives CASRGTGREKLFF. V is TRBV4-1 and J is TRBJ1-4; 9 bases match TRBD1. Germline CDR1 and CDR2: MGHRA and YSYEKL. The V and J ends lost 8 bases and 8 bases, in that order; junction bases with no gene match: 6. There are 13 residues in the CDR3.

This chain joins TRBV3-1 and TRBJ2-2; D gene unclear. V was trimmed by 4 bases and J by 1 base, leaving 16 bases between them. The CDR3 is 17 residues long. Germline V gene sequence: CDR1 LGHDT, CDR2 YNNKEL (reference sequence). CDR3 sequence (DNA): TGTGCCAGCAGCCCCTCCTTTGGACGACAGAACACCGGGGAGCTGTTTTTT. It is translated as CASSPSFGRQNTGELFF.

As DNA, the CDR3 is TGTGCCAGCAGCCAAGATGGAGTAGCGGGAGGTATTTTATACGAGCAGTACTTC. This codes for CASSQDGVAGGILYEQYF. The rearrangement links TRBV3-1 to TRBJ2-7, with TRBD2 identical over 10 bases. This CDR3 spans 18 amino acids. The V segment lost 0 bases and the J segment 4 bases; nucleotides outside the gene matches: 12. The germline gives CDR1 LGHDT, CDR2 YNNKEL (reference sequence).

The rearrangement uses TRBV11-2 and TRBJ1-2; D remains unclear. The V and J ends lost 1 base and 7 bases respectively, with 13 bases between them. Germline CDR1 SGHAT, CDR2 FQNNGV. CDR3 size: 14 residues. DNA for the CDR3: TGTGCCAGCAGCTTAGGAATTTCTTCCTGTGGCTACACCTTC. Its translation: CASSLGISSCGYTF.

The chain carries TRBV5-1 and TRBJ1-4; D uncertain. The CDR3 covers 12 residues. V was pared by 5 bases and J by 8 bases, with 10 bases between. Germline V CDR1 and CDR2: SGHRS, YFSETQ. The CDR3 protein is CASRSDGEKLFF. The CDR3 region has the DNA TGCGCCAGCAGGTCTGACGGCGAAAAACTGTTTTTT.

The gene calls are TRBV29-1 and TRBJ1-1; the D gene is possibly TRBD1 (5 bases). CDR1 SQVTM and CDR2 ANQGSEA come from the germline V gene. The CDR3 covers 15 residues. The V and J ends lost 7 bases and 7 bases respectively, with 25 bases between them. The CDR3 here is CSAGGVEGRGVEAFF. The CDR3 DNA reads TGCAGCGCCGGGGGGGTAGAAGGGAGGGGTGTTGAAGCTTTCTTT.

The chain uses TRBV11-2 and TRBJ1-1; TRBD1 matches at 7 bases. V was pared by 5 bases and J by 6 bases, with 9 bases of the junction left unmatched. The CDR3 length is 14 residues. Germline-derived CDR1 and CDR2 are SGHAT and FQNNGV. For the CDR3, the DNA is TGTGCCAGCAGCCAGAGGGGGCAGGGGGCTGAAGCTTTCTTT. Protein product: CASSQRGQGAEAFF.

The genes are TRBV15 and TRBJ2-7; D is possibly TRBD2 (6 bases). Germline loops: CDR1 LNHNV, CDR2 YYDKDF (reference sequence). V lost 0 bases and J 0 bases, leaving 6 bases between the germline ends. This CDR3 is 14 amino acids long. This chain's CDR3 is CATSRDGGSYEQYF. The CDR3 DNA is TGTGCCACCAGCAGAGACGGGGGCTCCTACGAGCAGTACTTC.

This chain uses TRBV19 with TRBJ2-1; 10 nucleotides match TRBD2. The trim removed 5 bases at V and 5 bases at J, leaving 6 bases unmatched. Germline-derived CDR1 and CDR2 are LNHDA and SQIVND (reference sequence). The CDR3 is 15 residues long. The CDR3, as DNA: TGTGCCAGTAGTGCAGCGGGGGGGCTGAACAATGAGCAGTTCTTC. Its translation: CASSAAGGLNNEQFF. The full variable domain, rest sourced from reference TRBV19 and TRBJ2-1, is DGGITQSPKYLFRKEGQNVTLSCEQNLNHDAMYWYRQDPGQGLRLIYYSQIVNDFQKGDIAEGYSVSREKKESFPLTVTSAQKNPTAFYLCASSAAGGLNNEQFFGPGTRLTVL.

The chain links TRBV7-9 to TRBJ1-2, with no clear D. V was clipped by 6 bases and J by 7 bases, with 18 bases between them. The germline gives CDR1 SEHNR, CDR2 FQNEAQ (reference sequence). This CDR3 contains 14 residues. CDR3 nucleotides: TGTGCCAGCAGTTCCTACAGTGATTTTCCTGGCTACACCTTC. It yields the protein CASSSYSDFPGYTF.

The CDR3 sequence is CAWKLSGTGTDTQYF. CDR3 nucleotides: TGTGCCTGGAAACTCTCCGGGACAGGGACCGATACGCAGTATTTT. The V call is TRBV30, the J call TRBJ2-3; 9 bases line up with TRBD1. Per germline, CDR1 GTSNPN and CDR2 SVGIG (reference sequence). Trimming removed 4 bases from V and 6 bases from J; junction bases left unmatched: 11. This CDR3 contains 15 residues.

In this sample, this clonotype turned up once. CDR3 residues: CASSLGLAGGSAKNIQYF. The CDR3 region has the DNA TGCGCCAGCAGCCTCGGACTAGCCGGGGGATCCGCCAAAAACATTCAGTACTTC. This sequence joins TRBV4-1 and TRBJ2-4, with 8 bases fitting TRBD2. This CDR3 spans 18 amino acids. Germline-derived CDR1 and CDR2 are MGHRA and YSYEKL. The ends lost 4 bases at V and 1 base at J; junction bases unmatched: 12.

This chain links TRBV5-1 with TRBJ2-5; no clear D. The CDR3 is made up of 14 amino acids. V dropped 1 base and J dropped 1 base, with 8 bases sitting between them. Germline CDR1 and CDR2: SGHRS and YFSETQ. The DNA for the CDR3 is TGCGCCAGCAGCTTGATTGGAGCCCAAGAGACCCAGTACTTC. Translation gives CASSLIGAQETQYF.

This chain uses TRBV18 with TRBJ2-1; no clear D gene. The length of the CDR3 is 15 residues. Germline CDR1 KGHSH, CDR2 LQKENI. Trimming removed 0 bases at V and 7 bases at J, with 13 bases between. CDR3 sequence: CASSPPSLQINEQFF. The CDR3 coding sequence is TGTGCCAGCTCACCACCTTCCCTACAGATTAATGAGCAGTTCTTC.

V is TRBV10-3 and J is TRBJ1-5; D not resolved. V dropped 10 bases and J dropped 1 base, with 11 bases sitting between them. The germline gives CDR1 ENHRY, CDR2 SYGVKD. CDR3 size: 13 residues. The CDR3 DNA is TGTGCCACGACGAGGGAAAGCAATCAGCCCCAGCATTTT. Its translation: CATTRESNQPQHF.

V is TRBV10-1 and J is TRBJ2-5, with D uncertain. This CDR3 spans 13 amino acids. Trimming removed 2 bases from V and 1 base from J, with 5 bases in between. Germline CDR1 WNHNN, CDR2 SYGVQD (reference sequence). For the CDR3, the DNA is TGCGCCAGCAGTGAGAGGGCCCAAGAGACCCAGTACTTC. It yields the protein CASSERAQETQYF.

This chain links TRBV11-2 with TRBJ2-7, with D tentatively TRBD1 or TRBD2 (5 bases each). The CDR3 runs to 14 residues. Trimming cost V 5 bases and J 5 bases, with 16 bases left between them. The V gene's germline CDR1 is SGHAT and CDR2 FQNNGV. For the CDR3, the DNA is TGTGCCAGCAGCCCCCTTTGGGGGTCCCACGAGCAGTACTTC. Translation: CASSPLWGSHEQYF.

The chain has TRBV3-1 and TRBJ1-2; TRBD1 aligns across 11 bases. The length of the CDR3 is 13 residues. The junction had 1 base not matched to a gene; V was cut back by 4 bases and J by 6 bases. CDR1 is LGHDT, CDR2 YNNKEL, per germline (reference sequence). This chain's CDR3 is CASSRGQGDGYTF. DNA of the CDR3: TGTGCCAGCAGCCGGGGACAGGGGGATGGCTACACCTTC.

The chain couples TRBV20-1 to TRBJ2-7; 8 bases align to TRBD1. Germline CDR1 and CDR2: DFQATT and SNEGSKA (reference sequence). The junction had 7 bases not matched to a gene; V was cut back by 4 bases and J by 5 bases. This CDR3 contains 13 residues. This chain's CDR3 is CSAKDRVRDEQYF. As DNA, the CDR3 is TGCAGTGCTAAGGACAGGGTTAGAGACGAGCAGTACTTC.

The rearrangement links TRBV7-2 to TRBJ2-3; possible D gene TRBD2, 5 bases. CDR1 is SGHTA, CDR2 FQGNSA, per germline. CDR3 length: 15 amino acids. Trimming stripped 4 bases from V and 2 bases from J, with 13 bases between. Here the CDR3 DNA reads TGTGCCAGCAGCTCCGCGACTACCTACACAGATACGCAGTATTTT. Translating gives CASSSATTYTDTQYF.

The rearrangement joins TRBV3-1 to TRBJ2-3; TRBD1 matches at 8 bases. CDR1 and CDR2 (germline): LGHDT, YNNKEL (reference sequence). With 4 bases clipped from V and 3 bases from J, the junction kept 3 bases outside the gene matches. The CDR3 totals 14 residues. The CDR3: CASSPHRGTDTQYF. The CDR3 DNA sequence: TGTGCCAGCAGCCCCCACAGGGGGACAGATACGCAGTATTTT.

The chain carries TRBV3-1 and TRBJ1-6; TRBD1 matches at 7 bases. This CDR3 has 17 residues. V lost 2 bases, J lost 6 bases, and 10 bases stayed unmatched. The germline V gene has CDR1 LGHDT and CDR2 YNNKEL (reference sequence). The CDR3: CASSQRVGQAINSPLHF. The CDR3 nucleotides are TGTGCCAGCAGCCAACGAGTAGGACAGGCGATTAATTCACCCCTCCACTTT.

The rearrangement uses TRBV19 and TRBJ2-1; possible D gene TRBD1, 6 bases. The CDR3 totals 15 residues. Germline V lookup: CDR1 LNHDA, CDR2 SQIVND (reference sequence). Trimming pared 9 bases from V and 6 bases from J, leaving 21 bases between. In DNA form, the CDR3 reads TGTGCCAGCCGGGACGGGACAAGGACCCTCAATGAGCAGTTCTTC. Encoded protein: CASRDGTRTLNEQFF.

The genes are TRBV19 and TRBJ1-2; D not certain. The CDR3 runs 14 residues. Deletions cut 3 bases from V and 3 bases from J, with 11 bases between. Germline CDR1 and CDR2: LNHDA and SQIVND (reference sequence). In DNA, the CDR3 is TGTGCCAGTAGTATTCCGGTGGCTCACTATGGCTACACCTTC. The encoded protein is CASSIPVAHYGYTF. The variable domain in full, completed from reference TRBV19 and TRBJ1-2, reads DGGITQSPKYLFRKEGQNVTLSCEQNLNHDAMYWYRQDPGQGLRLIYYSQIVNDFQKGDIAEGYSVSREKKESFPLTVTSAQKNPTAFYLCASSIPVAHYGYTFGSGTRLTVV.

The V call is TRBV4-1, the J call TRBJ2-3; 11 bases agree with TRBD2. Germline V gives CDR1 MGHRA, CDR2 YSYEKL. The ends lost 4 bases at V and 2 bases at J; junction bases unmatched: 8. The CDR3 consists of 17 residues. The CDR3: CASSLTPGLAVTDTQYF. The DNA for the CDR3 is TGCGCCAGCAGCCTTACCCCGGGACTAGCGGTCACAGATACGCAGTATTTT.

This chain joins TRBV6-5 and TRBJ1-2; 10 nucleotides agree with TRBD1. The V segment lost 6 bases and the J segment 4 bases; nucleotides outside the gene matches: 8. CDR3 length: 15 amino acids. Per germline, CDR1 MNHEY and CDR2 SVGAGI. The CDR3 nucleotides are TGTGCCAGCAGATCGGGACAGGGGCTTTTCTATGGCTACACCTTC. This gives the protein CASRSGQGLFYGYTF.